This T cell receptor beta chain is drawn from a study of CD8 T cells in ankylosing spondylitis. Overall study findings and caveats: Apparently characteristic of ankylosing spondylitis blood was a TCR beta motif (eight highly homologous variants). Disease-linked clones were CD8+ and relatively rare in peripheral blood.

Libraries of TCR beta came from quantitative 5'-RACE with molecular barcodes. TCRdb ran MiXCR on the 5' RACE reads and lists one entry per CDR3 protein. The sample has about 160,000 distinct CDR3 sequences, about a sixth seen once; the top ten hold about 7.6%. The table lists this clonotype with a count of one. What it binds is unknown. This CDR3 contains 14 residues. V lost 4 bases, J lost 5 bases, and 6 bases stayed unmatched. The V gene's germline CDR1 is SGHKS and CDR2 YYEKEE (reference sequence). V is TRBV5-5 and J is TRBJ1-1, with TRBD1 matching 9 bases. The clonotype was recovered from a male donor with ankylosing spondylitis or in good health (not recorded which). The sample taken for sequencing was blood, either unsorted or a sorted T cell fraction (not recorded which). CDR3 amino acids: CASSTDRGRTEAFF. The CDR3 region has the DNA TGTGCCAGCAGCACGGACAGGGGAAGGACTGAAGCTTTCTTT.